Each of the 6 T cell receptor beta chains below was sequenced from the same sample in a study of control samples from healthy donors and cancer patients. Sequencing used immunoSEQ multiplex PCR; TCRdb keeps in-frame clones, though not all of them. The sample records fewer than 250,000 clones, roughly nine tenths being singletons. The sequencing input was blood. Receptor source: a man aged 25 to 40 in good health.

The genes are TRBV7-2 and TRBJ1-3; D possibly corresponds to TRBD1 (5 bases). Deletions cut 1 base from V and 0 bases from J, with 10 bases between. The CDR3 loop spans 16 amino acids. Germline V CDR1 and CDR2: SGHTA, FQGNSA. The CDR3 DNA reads TGTGCCAGCAGCTTAGGTGCAGGGTCCTCTGGAAACACCATATATTTT. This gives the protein CASSLGAGSSGNTIYF.

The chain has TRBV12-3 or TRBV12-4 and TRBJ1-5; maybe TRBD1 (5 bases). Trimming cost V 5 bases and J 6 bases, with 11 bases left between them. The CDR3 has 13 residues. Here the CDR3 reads CASSASGGQPQHF. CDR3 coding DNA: TGTGCCAGCAGTGCATCGGGGGGTCAGCCCCAGCATTTT.

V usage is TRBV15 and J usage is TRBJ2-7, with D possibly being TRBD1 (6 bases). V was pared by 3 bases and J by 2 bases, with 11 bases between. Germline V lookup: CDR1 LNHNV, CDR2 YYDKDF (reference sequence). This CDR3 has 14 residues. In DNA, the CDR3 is TGTGCCACCAGCAGCGGGACAACAACCTACGAGCAGTACTTC. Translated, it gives CATSSGTTTYEQYF.

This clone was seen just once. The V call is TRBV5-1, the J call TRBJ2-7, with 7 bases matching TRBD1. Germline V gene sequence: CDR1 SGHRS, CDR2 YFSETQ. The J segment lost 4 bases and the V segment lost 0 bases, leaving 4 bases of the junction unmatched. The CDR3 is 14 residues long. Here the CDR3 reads CASSLGDRGYEQYF. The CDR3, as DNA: TGCGCCAGCAGCTTGGGGGACAGAGGGTACGAGCAGTACTTC. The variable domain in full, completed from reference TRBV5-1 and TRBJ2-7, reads KAGVTQTPRYLIKTRGQQVTLSCSPISGHRSVSWYQQTPGQGLQFLFEYFSETQRNKGNFPGRFSGRQFSNSRSEMNVSTLELGDSALYLCASSLGDRGYEQYFGPGTRLTVT.

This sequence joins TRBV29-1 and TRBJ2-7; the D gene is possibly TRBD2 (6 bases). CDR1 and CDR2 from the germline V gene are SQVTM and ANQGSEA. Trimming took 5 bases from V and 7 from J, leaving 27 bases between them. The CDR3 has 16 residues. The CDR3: CSVYERGGGGRGEQYF. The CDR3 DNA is TGCAGCGTTTACGAGAGGGGAGGAGGCGGTCGAGGGGAGCAGTACTTC.

DNA for the CDR3: TGTGCCAGCAGCGCTGGAGAACAGGTTACTAATGAAAAACTGTTTTTT. It yields the protein CASSAGEQVTNEKLFF. V is TRBV9 and J is TRBJ1-4; D may be TRBD1 (5 bases). There are 16 residues in the CDR3. Per the germline V gene, CDR1 is SGDLS and CDR2 is YYNGEE. V was cut by 3 bases and J by 2 bases, with 14 bases left in between. Full variable domain (rest looked up from reference TRBV9 and TRBJ1-4): DSGVTQTPKHLITATGQRVTLRCSPRSGDLSVYWYQQSLDQGLQFLIQYYNGEERAKGNILERFSAQQFPDLHSELNLSSLELGDSALYFCASSAGEQVTNEKLFFGSGTQLSVL.